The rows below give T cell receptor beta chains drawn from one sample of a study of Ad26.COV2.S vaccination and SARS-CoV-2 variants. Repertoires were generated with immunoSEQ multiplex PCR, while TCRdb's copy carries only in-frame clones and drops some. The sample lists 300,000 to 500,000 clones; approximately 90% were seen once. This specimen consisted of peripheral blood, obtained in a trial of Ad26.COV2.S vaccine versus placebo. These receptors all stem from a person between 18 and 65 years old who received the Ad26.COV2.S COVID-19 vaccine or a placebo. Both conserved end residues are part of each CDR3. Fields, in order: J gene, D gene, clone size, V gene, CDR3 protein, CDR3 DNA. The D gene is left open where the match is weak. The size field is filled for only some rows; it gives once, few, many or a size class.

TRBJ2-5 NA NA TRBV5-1 CASSPILTQETQYF TGCGCCAGCAGCCCCATCCTAACCCAAGAGACCCAGTACTTC
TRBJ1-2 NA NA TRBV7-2 CASSPMPEYGYTF TGTGCCAGCAGCCCGATGCCAGAGTATGGCTACACCTTC
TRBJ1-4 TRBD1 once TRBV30 CAWGQGATNEKLFF TGTGCCTGGGGACAGGGGGCGACTAATGAAAAACTGTTTTTT
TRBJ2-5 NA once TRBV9 CASSVTARGLEETQYF TGTGCCAGCAGCGTAACTGCCCGGGGGCTGGAGGAGACCCAGTACTTC
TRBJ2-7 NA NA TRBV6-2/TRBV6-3 CASSTGTPPFEQYF TGTGCCAGCAGCACCGGGACGCCGCCTTTCGAGCAGTACTTC
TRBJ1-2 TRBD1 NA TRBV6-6 CASRQGRENGYTF TGTGCCAGCCGACAGGGGCGGGAGAATGGCTACACCTTC
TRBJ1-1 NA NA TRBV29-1 CSVRLLPNTEAFF TGCAGCGTTCGGCTACTGCCTAACACTGAAGCTTTCTTT
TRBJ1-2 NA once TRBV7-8 CASSVLQGFYGYTF TGTGCCAGCAGCGTCCTACAGGGATTTTATGGCTACACCTTC
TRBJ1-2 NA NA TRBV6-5 CASSLVGRVSGYTF TGTGCCAGCAGTTTGGTGGGCAGGGTGTCTGGCTACACCTTC
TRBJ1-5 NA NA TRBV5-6 CASSFSPGSGQPQHF TGTGCCAGCAGCTTCTCCCCCGGGTCAGGTCAGCCCCAGCATTTT
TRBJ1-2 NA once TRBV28 CASSPGDSKREGYTF TGTGCCAGCAGTCCCGGGGACTCAAAAAGGGAGGGCTACACCTTC
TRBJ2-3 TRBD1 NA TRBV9 CASSVATGAPGQGVLNTQYF TGTGCCAGCAGCGTAGCTACGGGGGCCCCGGGACAGGGGGTGTTGAATACGCAGTATTTT
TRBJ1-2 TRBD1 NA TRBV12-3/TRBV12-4 CASSSGQSGYTF TGTGCCAGCAGCTCGGGACAGAGTGGCTACACCTTC
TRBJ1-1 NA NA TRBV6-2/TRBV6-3 CASSYESNTEAFF TGTGCCAGCAGTTACGAGTCTAACACTGAAGCTTTCTTT
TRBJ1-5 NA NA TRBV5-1 CASSPGTPGGNQPQHF TGCGCCAGCAGCCCGGGGACACCCGGGGGCAATCAGCCCCAGCATTTT
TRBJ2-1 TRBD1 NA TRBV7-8 CASSLEHRGTEQFF TGTGCCAGCAGCTTAGAGCACAGGGGGACTGAGCAGTTCTTC
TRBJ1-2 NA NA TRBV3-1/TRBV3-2 CASSQDSAVYGYTF TGTGCCAGCAGCCAAGACTCCGCAGTATATGGCTACACCTTC
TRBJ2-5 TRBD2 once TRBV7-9 CASSSRTSVKTQYF TGTGCCAGCAGCTCAAGGACTAGCGTAAAGACCCAGTACTTC
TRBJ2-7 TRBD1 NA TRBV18 CASSRDRGYEQYF TGTGCCAGCTCCCGGGACAGGGGCTACGAGCAGTACTTC
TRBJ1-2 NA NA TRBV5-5 CASSLEVDTDGYTF TGTGCCAGCAGCTTGGAGGTCGATACGGATGGCTACACCTTC
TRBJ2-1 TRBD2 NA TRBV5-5 CASSVLLAGLDNEQFF TGTGCCAGCAGCGTCCTACTAGCGGGGCTGGACAATGAGCAGTTCTTC
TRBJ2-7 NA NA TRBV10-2 CASQGVTGEQYF TGCGCCAGCCAAGGAGTCACGGGGGAGCAGTACTTC
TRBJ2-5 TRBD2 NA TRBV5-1 CASSQKVSGEEETQYF TGCGCCAGCAGCCAAAAGGTTAGCGGGGAGGAAGAGACCCAGTACTTC
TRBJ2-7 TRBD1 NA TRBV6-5 CASIRQGVGEQYF TGTGCCAGCATTCGACAGGGAGTGGGCGAGCAGTACTTC
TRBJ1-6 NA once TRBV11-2 CASSIAQGGNSPLHF TGTGCCAGCAGTATTGCTCAGGGCGGAAATTCACCCCTCCACTTT
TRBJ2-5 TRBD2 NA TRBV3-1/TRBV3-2 CASSQLELAGARETQYF TGTGCCAGCAGCCAGCTCGAACTAGCGGGGGCCAGGGAGACCCAGTACTTC
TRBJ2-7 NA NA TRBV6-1 CASSEYGTYEQYF TGTGCCAGCAGTGAATACGGGACCTACGAGCAGTACTTC
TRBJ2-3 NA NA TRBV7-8 CASSPASATQYF TGTGCCAGCAGCCCAGCTTCGGCGACGCAGTATTTT
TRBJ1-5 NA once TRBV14 CASSQEPGQPQHF TGTGCCAGCAGCCAAGAACCGGGACAGCCCCAGCATTTT
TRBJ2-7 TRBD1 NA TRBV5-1 CASSLDNRGRSYEQYF TGCGCCAGCAGCTTGGATAACAGGGGAAGGTCCTACGAGCAGTACTTC
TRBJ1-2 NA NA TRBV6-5 CASSYGGSYGYTF TGTGCCAGCAGTTACGGGGGAAGCTATGGCTACACCTTC
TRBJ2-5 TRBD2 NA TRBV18 CASSPRGSETQYF TGTGCCAGCTCACCGCGGGGGTCAGAGACCCAGTACTTC
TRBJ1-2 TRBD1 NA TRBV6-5 CASSRRGQSYGYTF TGTGCCAGCAGTCGGCGGGGACAGAGCTATGGCTACACCTTC
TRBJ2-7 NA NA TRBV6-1 CASSAAEGHIYEQYF TGTGCCAGCAGTGCAGCGGAGGGGCATATCTACGAGCAGTACTTC
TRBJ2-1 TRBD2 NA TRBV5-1 CASSGTIAGVHNEQFF TGCGCCAGCAGCGGAACCATAGCGGGGGTACACAATGAGCAGTTCTTC
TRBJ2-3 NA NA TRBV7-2 CASSLGPPPGGTQYF TGTGCCAGCAGCTTAGGGCCTCCCCCCGGAGGAACGCAGTATTTT
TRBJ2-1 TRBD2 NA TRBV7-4 CASSLVPSGVCVNEQFF TGTGCCAGCAGCTTAGTGCCTAGCGGGGTGTGTGTGAATGAGCAGTTCTTC
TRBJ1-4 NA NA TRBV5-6 CASSRRGIRSEKLFF TGTGCCAGCAGCCGAAGGGGAATCAGAAGTGAAAAACTGTTTTTT
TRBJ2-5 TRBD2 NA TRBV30 CAWSVTSGGGFGTQYF TGTGCCTGGAGTGTGACTAGCGGGGGGGGATTCGGGACCCAGTACTTC
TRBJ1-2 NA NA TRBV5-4 CASRYLGGSLDGYTF TGTGCCAGTAGGTATTTGGGCGGAAGTCTCGATGGCTACACCTTC
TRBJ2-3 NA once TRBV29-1 CSVDEATDTQYF TGCAGCGTTGATGAGGCTACAGATACGCAGTATTTT
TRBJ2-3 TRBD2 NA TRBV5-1 CASSLTTSPDTQYF TGCGCCAGCAGCTTAACGACTAGCCCAGATACGCAGTATTTT
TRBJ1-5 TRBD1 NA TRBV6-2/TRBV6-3 CASSYSRTGGANYQPQHF TGTGCCAGCAGTTACTCGAGAACAGGGGGCGCGAATTATCAGCCCCAGCATTTT
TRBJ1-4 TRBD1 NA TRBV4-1 CASRQTGLANEKLFF TGCGCCAGCAGGCAGACAGGGTTGGCTAATGAAAAACTGTTTTTT